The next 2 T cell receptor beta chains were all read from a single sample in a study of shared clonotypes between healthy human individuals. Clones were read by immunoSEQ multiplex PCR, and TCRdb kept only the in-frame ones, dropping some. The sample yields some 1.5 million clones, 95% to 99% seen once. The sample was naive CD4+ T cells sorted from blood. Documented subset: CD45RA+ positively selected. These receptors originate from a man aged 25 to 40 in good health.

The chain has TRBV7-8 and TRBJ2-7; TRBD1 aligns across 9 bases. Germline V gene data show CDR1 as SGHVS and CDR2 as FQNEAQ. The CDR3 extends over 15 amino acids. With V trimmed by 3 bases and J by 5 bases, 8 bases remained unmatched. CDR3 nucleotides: TGTGCCAGCAGCTTCTTGGGGGGACAGGGCCACGAGCAGTACTTC. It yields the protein CASSFLGGQGHEQYF.

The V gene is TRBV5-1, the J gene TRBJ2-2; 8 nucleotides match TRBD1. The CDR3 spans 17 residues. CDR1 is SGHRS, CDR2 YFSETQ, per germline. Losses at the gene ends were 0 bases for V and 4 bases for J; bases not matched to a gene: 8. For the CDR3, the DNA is TGCGCCAGCAGCTTGGGGTCCGGGACAGGAATCACCGGGGAGCTGTTTTTT. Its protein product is CASSLGSGTGITGELFF.